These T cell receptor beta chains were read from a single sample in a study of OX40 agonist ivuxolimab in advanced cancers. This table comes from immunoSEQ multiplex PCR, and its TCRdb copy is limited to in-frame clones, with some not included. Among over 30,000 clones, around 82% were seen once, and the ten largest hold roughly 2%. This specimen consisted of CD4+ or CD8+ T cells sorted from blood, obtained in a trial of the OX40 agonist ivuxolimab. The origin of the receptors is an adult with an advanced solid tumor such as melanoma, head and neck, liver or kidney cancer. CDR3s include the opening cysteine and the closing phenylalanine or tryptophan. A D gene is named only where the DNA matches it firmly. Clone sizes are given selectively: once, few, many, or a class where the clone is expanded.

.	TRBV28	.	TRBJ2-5	TGTGCCAGCAGTTTATGGCCCCTGAGGGGGGCGCGATCTTCCCGGGAGACCCAGTACTTC	CASSLWPLRGARSSRETQYF
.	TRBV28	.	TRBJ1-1	TGTGCCAGCACCGTGTCGGGGGTCACTGAAGCTTTCTTT	CASTVSGVTEAFF
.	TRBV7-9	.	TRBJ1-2	TGTGCCAGCAGCTTATCAGGGGCCATAAACTATGGCTACACCTTC	CASSLSGAINYGYTF
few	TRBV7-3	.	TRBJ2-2	TGTGCCAGCAGCTCTAGTTTCCCCGGGGAGCTGTTTTTT	CASSSSFPGELFF
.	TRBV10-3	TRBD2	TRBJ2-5	TGTGCCATCAGCCCTAGCGGGGGATATGAGACCCAGTACTTC	CAISPSGGYETQYF
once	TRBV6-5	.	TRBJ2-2	TGTGCCAGCAGTTACTCAACCTGGAACACCGGGGAGCTGTTTTTT	CASSYSTWNTGELFF
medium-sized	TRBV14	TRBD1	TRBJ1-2	TGTGCCAGCAGCCCCTGGGACAGCGGGTATGGCTACACCTTC	CASSPWDSGYGYTF
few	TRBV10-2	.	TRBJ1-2	TGCGCCAGTGCCGAATGGGACTATGGCTACACCTTC	CASAEWDYGYTF
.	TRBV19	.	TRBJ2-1	TGTGCCAGTAACCACGGCGGGGGCGGTGAGCAGTTCTTC	CASNHGGGGEQFF
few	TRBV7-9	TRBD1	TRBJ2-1	TGTGCCAGCAGCGCGGGGACAGGGACGAATGAGCAGTTCTTC	CASSAGTGTNEQFF
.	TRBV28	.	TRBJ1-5	TGTGCCATCAGTAGTCCAAGTCAGCCCCAGCATTTT	CAISSPSQPQHF
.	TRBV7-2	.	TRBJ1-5	TGTGCCAGCAGCTTAGGAGGGTATGGTCAGCCCCAGCATTTT	CASSLGGYGQPQHF
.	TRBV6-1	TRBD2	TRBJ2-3	TGTGCCAGCAGTGGCGGGGGAAGCACAGATACGCAGTATTTT	CASSGGGSTDTQYF
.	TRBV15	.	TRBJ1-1	TGTGCCACCAGCTTTGGGAACACTGAAGCTTTCTTT	CATSFGNTEAFF
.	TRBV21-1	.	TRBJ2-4	TGTGCCAGCTTCCAGAGGAAGATAGCGGGAGGGGGAGAGGCCAAAAACATTCAGTACTTC	CASFQRKIAGGGEAKNIQYF
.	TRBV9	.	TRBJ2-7	TGTGCCAGCAGCGTAGCCCCAGGGAAGGGCGAGCAGTACTTC	CASSVAPGKGEQYF
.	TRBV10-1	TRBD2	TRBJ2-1	TGCGCCAGCAGACCTAGCGGGGGGGCCCATGAGCAGTTCTTC	CASRPSGGAHEQFF
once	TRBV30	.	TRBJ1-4	TGTGCCTGCTCCGGGACAAGAGGAACTAATGAAAAACTGTTTTTT	CACSGTRGTNEKLFF
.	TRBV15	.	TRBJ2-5	TGTGCCACCAGCAGAGAGCAACCCTCCGGGACACGACAAGAGACCCAGTACTTC	CATSREQPSGTRQETQYF
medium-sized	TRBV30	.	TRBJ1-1	TGTGCCTGGTCGGACGGAAGCTCCTACACTGAAGCTTTCTTT	CAWSDGSSYTEAFF
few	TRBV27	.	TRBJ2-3	TGTGCCAGCAGGCGATCTAGATCTGGGGTTGATACGCAGTATTTT	CASRRSRSGVDTQYF
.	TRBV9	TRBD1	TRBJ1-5	TGTGCCAGCAGCGACCGGGACAGGGACCCCTATAGCAATCAGCCCCAGCATTTT	CASSDRDRDPYSNQPQHF
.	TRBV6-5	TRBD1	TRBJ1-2	TGTGCCAGCAAAGCAGGGGGCGCAGACAACTATGGCTACACCTTC	CASKAGGADNYGYTF
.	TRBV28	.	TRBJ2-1	TGTGCCAGCAGTTCCCTGAAATCGAGCTCCTACAATGAGCAGTTCTTC	CASSSLKSSSYNEQFF
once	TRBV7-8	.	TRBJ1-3	TGTGCCAGCAGCCTTCGACGGGACTCTGAGAACTCTGGAAACACCATATATTTT	CASSLRRDSENSGNTIYF
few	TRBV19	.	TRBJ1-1	TGTGCCAGTAGTATTCCGTCAAGACGGAACACTGAAGCTTTCTTT	CASSIPSRRNTEAFF
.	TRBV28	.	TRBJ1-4	TGTGCCAGCAGTTCCGCGGGGGGCCTAAATGAAAAACTGTTTTTT	CASSSAGGLNEKLFF
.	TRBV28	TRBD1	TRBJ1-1	TGTGCCAGCAGGCGAACCTCAGGGGGCGGCGGCACTGAAGCTTTCTTT	CASRRTSGGGGTEAFF
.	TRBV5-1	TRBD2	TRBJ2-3	TGCGCCAGCAGCTCCCTTAGCGGGGGCACAGATACGCAGTATTTT	CASSSLSGGTDTQYF
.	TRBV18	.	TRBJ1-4	TGTGCCAGCTCACCCCGGCATAATGAAAAACTGTTTTTT	CASSPRHNEKLFF
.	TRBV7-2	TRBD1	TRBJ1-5	TGTGCCAGCAGCTGGACAGGGGGTGGCAATCAGCCCCAGCATTTT	CASSWTGGGNQPQHF
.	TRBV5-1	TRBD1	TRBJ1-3	TGCGCCAGCAGCTTGGGCGGACCGGGACAGGGGAGAATAGGAAACACCATATATTTT	CASSLGGPGQGRIGNTIYF
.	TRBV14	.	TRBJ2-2	TGTGCCAGCAGCCAAGCTCTAGCTCGGGTTAGAGCCGGGGAGCTGTTTTTT	CASSQALARVRAGELFF
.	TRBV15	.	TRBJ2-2	TGTGCCACCAGCAGAGATCCCGGGGGTAGGCCCGGGGAGCTGTTTTTT	CATSRDPGGRPGELFF
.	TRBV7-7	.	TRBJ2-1	TGTGCTAGCAGCTCTCTCCCAGCGTCGAGCTCCTACAATGAGCAGTTCTTC	CASSSLPASSSYNEQFF
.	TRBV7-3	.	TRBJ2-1	TGTGCCAGCAGCTTAAGGGGGACTGACTACAATGAGCAGTTCTTC	CASSLRGTDYNEQFF
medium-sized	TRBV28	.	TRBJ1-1	TGTGCCAGCAGGCGGAACACTGAAGCTTTCTTT	CASRRNTEAFF
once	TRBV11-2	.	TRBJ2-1	TGTGCCAGCAGCTTGGAACCCGGGCTCCGATTCTATGAGCAGTTCTTC	CASSLEPGLRFYEQFF
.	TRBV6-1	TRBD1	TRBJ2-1	TGTGCCAGCACCGACAGGGGCACCAATGAGCAGTTCTTC	CASTDRGTNEQFF
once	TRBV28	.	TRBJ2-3	TGTGCCAGCAGTTTTGACAGGACGACAGATACGCAGTATTTT	CASSFDRTTDTQYF
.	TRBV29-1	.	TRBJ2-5	TGCAGCGCGTATAGTGGAGGCCTGGGAGAGACCCAGTACTTC	CSAYSGGLGETQYF
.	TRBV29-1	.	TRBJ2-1	TGCAGCGTTGTTAAGACAGGGACTTACAATGAGCAGTTCTTC	CSVVKTGTYNEQFF
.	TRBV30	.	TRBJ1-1	TGTGCCTGGAGTCTTACAGAGAACACTGAAGCTTTCTTT	CAWSLTENTEAFF
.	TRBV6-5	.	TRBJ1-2	TGTGCCAGCAGTTACTCAGCCGTATATGGCTACACCTTC	CASSYSAVYGYTF
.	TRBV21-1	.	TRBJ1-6	TGTGCCAGCAGCAAAATCCCCAACTATAATTCACCCCTCCACTTT	CASSKIPNYNSPLHF
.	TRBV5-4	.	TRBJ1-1	TGCGCCAGCAGCTTTGCACAGGGATCAACTGAAGCTTTCTTT	CASSFAQGSTEAFF
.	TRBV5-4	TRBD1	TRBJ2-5	TGTGCCAGCAGCACGGACAGGGGAGAGACCCAGTACTTC	CASSTDRGETQYF
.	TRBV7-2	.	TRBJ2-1	TGTGCCAGCAGCCCTGTCGATGAGCAGTTCTTC	CASSPVDEQFF
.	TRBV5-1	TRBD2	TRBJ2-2	TGCGCCAGCAGCCCCGGGACTAGCGGCCAAACCGGGGAGCTGTTTTTT	CASSPGTSGQTGELFF